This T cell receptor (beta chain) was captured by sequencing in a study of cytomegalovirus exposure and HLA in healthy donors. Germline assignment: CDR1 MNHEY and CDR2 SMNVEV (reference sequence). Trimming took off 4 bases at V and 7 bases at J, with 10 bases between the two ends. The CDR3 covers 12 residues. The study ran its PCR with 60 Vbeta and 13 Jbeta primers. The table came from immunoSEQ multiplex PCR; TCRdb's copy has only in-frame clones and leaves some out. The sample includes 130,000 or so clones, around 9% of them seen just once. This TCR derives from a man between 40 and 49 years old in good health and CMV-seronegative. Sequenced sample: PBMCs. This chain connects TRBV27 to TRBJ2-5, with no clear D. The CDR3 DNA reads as TGTGCCAGCAGTTCCGGGTACGGGACCCAGTACTTC. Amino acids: CASSSGYGTQYF.